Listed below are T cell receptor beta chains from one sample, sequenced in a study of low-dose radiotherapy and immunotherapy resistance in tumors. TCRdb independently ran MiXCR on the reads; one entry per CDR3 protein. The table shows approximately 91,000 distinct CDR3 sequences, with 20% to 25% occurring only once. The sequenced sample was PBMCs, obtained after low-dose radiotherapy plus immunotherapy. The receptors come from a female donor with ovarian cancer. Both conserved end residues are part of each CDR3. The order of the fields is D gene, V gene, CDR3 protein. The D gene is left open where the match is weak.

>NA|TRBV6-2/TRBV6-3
CASSYSTVGGYRTGELFF
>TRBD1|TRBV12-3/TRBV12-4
CASSPGTGGTEAFF
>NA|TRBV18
CASSPPYGGGSPNEQFF
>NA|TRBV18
CASSPEAALAGYHEQYF
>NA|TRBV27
CASSSWATTAPLQETQYF
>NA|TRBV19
CASSPASYEQYF
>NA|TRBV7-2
CASSKGGPGTDTQYF
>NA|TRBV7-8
CASRKQRTGYEQYF
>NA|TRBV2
CASSEMMGAGELFF
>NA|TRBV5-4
CASSFSFRGVGSPLHF
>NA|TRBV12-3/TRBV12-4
CASSLNRGGRPGNQPQHF
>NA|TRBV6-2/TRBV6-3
CASSRAAGGLTGELFF
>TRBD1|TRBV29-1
CSFRGSYEQYF
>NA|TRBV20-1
CSVLRGLEAFF
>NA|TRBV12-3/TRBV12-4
CASSSWPGLTYNEQFF
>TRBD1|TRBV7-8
CASSLSVKSGTGAYEQYF
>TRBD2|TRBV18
CASSRLAGDNEQFF
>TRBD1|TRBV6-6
CASRPLRQGALGYTF
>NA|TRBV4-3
CASSHDRREQYF
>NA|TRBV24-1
CATSAGEVYGYTF
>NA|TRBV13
CASSATDRRNTIYF
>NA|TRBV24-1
CATSDAYREGTDTQYF